This T cell receptor (beta chain) was documented in a study of blood T cells in healthy people across ages. A second roughly 6 to 11 cycle PCR used barcoded and J-beta primers. From the 5' RACE reads, TCRdb called clonotypes with MiXCR, one entry per CDR3 protein. The sample shows over a million distinct CDR3 sequences, approximately 63% of them seen only once. About this clonotype: Its antigen is not known.

Extraction of total RNA produced a minimum of 6 micrograms from each sample. Points from the study as a whole: One million T cells yielded diversity estimates that were considered underestimates. Donor CMV infection status was unknown, possibly confounding age-related changes in expanded clonotypes.

The receptor's source is a young man in good health. Sequencing used blood.

For the CDR3, the DNA is TGCAGCGCTGGGACAGAAACAGATACGCAGTATTTT. Translating it yields CSAGTETDTQYF. The chain has TRBV29-1 and TRBJ2-3, with 7 bases matching TRBD1. V gave up 7 bases and J gave up 3 bases; unmatched junction bases: 4. Germline V gene sequence: CDR1 SQVTM, CDR2 ANQGSEA. The CDR3 has 12 residues.